The source of this TCR beta chain is a study of cytomegalovirus exposure and HLA in healthy donors. In the study overall: Findings of an earlier analysis included some 110 million unique TCR beta sequences from 170 million or so T cells. Most donors, around 81% of over 350 genotyped, fell in the Caucasian-associated ancestry cluster. Broader study findings: Reportedly, fewer N-insertions than the approximately 680-donor mean appeared in an Asian-associated ancestry cluster in a later analysis.

Germline trimming cut 3 bases from V and 9 bases from J; bases unmatched to any gene: 12. CDR1 and CDR2 from the germline V gene are LNHDA and SQIVND (reference sequence). CDR3 length equals 16 residues. PCR primers comprised 60 Vbeta and 13 Jbeta primers. Sequenced by immunoSEQ multiplex PCR; TCRdb stores in-frame clones only, minus some. Of roughly 150,000 clones listed, roughly 80% are singletons. Healthy bone marrow donors made up the donors. For this clone: Antigen specificity is unknown.

The V gene is TRBV19, the J gene TRBJ2-1, with TRBD1 matching over 9 bases. The specimen sequenced was PBMCs. The receptor's source is a male donor in good health and CMV-seronegative. The CDR3 DNA reads TGTGCCAGTAGTATCAGGACAGGGGTCATGGATGGTGAGCAGTTCTTC. Protein sequence: CASSIRTGVMDGEQFF.